What follows are 32 T cell receptor beta chains derived from one specimen sequenced in a study of cytomegalovirus exposure and HLA in healthy donors. Primers included in the PCR were 60 Vbeta and 13 Jbeta primers. The repertoire was sequenced with immunoSEQ multiplex PCR; TCRdb's copy has only in-frame clones and lacks some. The sample lists some 140,000 clones, around four fifths occurring once. Sequencing used PBMCs. All receptors derive from a woman in her 40s in good health and CMV-seronegative.

As regards this clone: Other nucleotide sequences from this sample produce the same CDR3. V gene TRBV7-2 combines with J gene TRBJ1-1, with D uncertain. V lost 3 bases and J lost 4, with 6 bases in between. CDR1 is SGHTA and CDR2 is FQGNSA in the germline V gene. The CDR3 has 12 residues. CDR3 protein: CASSFPGTEAFF. The CDR3 region has the DNA TGTGCCAGCAGCTTTCCGGGCACTGAAGCTTTCTTT.

The chain recombines TRBV7-9 with TRBJ2-7; 10 nucleotides agree with TRBD1. Trimming cost V 1 base and J 3 bases; bases outside gene matches: 0. The germline gives CDR1 SEHNR, CDR2 FQNEAQ (reference sequence). The CDR3 totals 14 residues. The CDR3 region has the DNA TGTGCCAGCAGCTTAGGGGACAGGGGCTACGAGCAGTACTTC. This gives the protein CASSLGDRGYEQYF.

For the CDR3, the DNA is TGTGCTAGTGGTTTGGGGACAGCCACAGATACGCAGTATTTT. Translation gives CASGLGTATDTQYF. This chain connects TRBV12-5 to TRBJ2-3; a possible D gene is TRBD1 (6 bases). The V gene lost 1 base and the J gene lost 2 bases, with 7 bases spanning the gap. Germline V gene data show CDR1 as LGHNT and CDR2 as FRNRAP. The CDR3 runs 14 residues.

This chain connects TRBV4-2 to TRBJ2-2; 9 nucleotides agree with TRBD1. V lost 4 bases, J lost 1 base, and 13 bases stayed unmatched. The length of the CDR3 is 19 residues. Per germline, CDR1 LGHNA and CDR2 YNFKEQ. DNA of the CDR3: TGTGCCAGCAGCCGAGAAATTAACAGGGGGCGCAGGAACACCGGGGAGCTGTTTTTT. It is translated as CASSREINRGRRNTGELFF.

This clone has only a few counts. The same CDR3 is also encoded by other DNA sequences in this sample. The chain couples TRBV28 to TRBJ1-6; 10 bases are a match to TRBD1. The junction had 5 bases not matched to a gene; V was cut back by 4 bases and J by 8 bases. The CDR3 totals 15 residues. Germline CDR1 is MDHEN and CDR2 is SYDVKM. CDR3 nucleotide sequence: TGTGCCAGCAGTTCCTCCGGGACAGGGGATTCACCCCTCCACTTT. Residues: CASSSSGTGDSPLHF.

The genes are TRBV10-3 and TRBJ1-2; D is unresolved. The CDR3 spans 15 residues. The germline V gene encodes CDR1 ENHRY and CDR2 SYGVKD. The V and J ends lost 8 bases and 0 bases respectively, with 16 bases between them. CDR3 protein: CAIQTEKPTNYGYTF. Here the CDR3 DNA reads TGTGCCATCCAAACAGAAAAACCTACTAACTATGGCTACACCTTC.

The chain uses TRBV28 and TRBJ1-5; D not resolved. V was shortened by 3 bases and J by 4 bases, with 4 bases between the two germline ends. Germline V gives CDR1 MDHEN, CDR2 SYDVKM. This CDR3 is 12 amino acids long. The CDR3 bases are TGTGCCAGCAGTTTTTTAAATCAGCCCCAGCATTTT. Amino acid sequence: CASSFLNQPQHF.

The CDR3 DNA reads TGTGCCAGCAGACCGACAGGGTCGTATGGCTACACCTTC. As protein: CASRPTGSYGYTF. The rearrangement joins TRBV6-4 to TRBJ1-2, with 7 bases identical to TRBD1. Germline CDR1 is MRHNA and CDR2 is SNTAGT. CDR3 length: 13 residues. With V trimmed by 6 bases and J by 5 bases, 6 bases remained unmatched.

The gene calls are TRBV11-2 and TRBJ1-3; the D is unclear. This CDR3 comprises 16 residues. CDR1 is SGHAT and CDR2 is FQNNGV in the germline V gene. V gave up 5 bases and J gave up 0 bases, with 14 bases separating them. The CDR3 DNA sequence: TGTGCCAGCAGCGCCAGATCACAGAGCTCTGGAAACACCATATATTTT. This gives the protein CASSARSQSSGNTIYF.

The chain combines TRBV11-2 with TRBJ1-5; maybe TRBD1 (6 bases). The CDR3 runs to 15 residues. V lost 5 bases, J lost 4 bases, and 15 bases lay in between. Germline CDR1 SGHAT, CDR2 FQNNGV. CDR3 in amino acids: CASSPQTGPNQPQHF. CDR3 in DNA: TGTGCCAGCAGCCCACAAACAGGGCCGAATCAGCCCCAGCATTTT.

The V and J genes are TRBV10-2 and TRBJ2-3; a possible D gene is TRBD1 (6 bases). CDR1 is WSHSY and CDR2 is SAAADI in the germline V gene. The V end lost 6 bases, the J end lost 3 bases, and 16 bases lay between the germline ends. The CDR3 contains 15 residues. Here the CDR3 reads CASSPGQLRTDTQYF. The CDR3 DNA is TGCGCCAGCAGCCCAGGACAGCTGAGGACAGATACGCAGTATTTT.

The rearrangement uses TRBV9 and TRBJ1-2; D gene ambiguous. V lost 0 bases, J lost 8 bases, and 11 bases lay in between. This CDR3 region has 13 residues. Per germline, CDR1 SGDLS and CDR2 YYNGEE. For the CDR3, the DNA is TGTGCCAGCAGCGTAGATGGGTGGGAGGGCTACACCTTC. This translates into CASSVDGWEGYTF.

This clone has a handful of counts. The chain joins TRBV27 to TRBJ1-5, with D maybe TRBD1 (5 bases). CDR1 and CDR2 from the germline V gene are MNHEY and SMNVEV (reference sequence). The CDR3 runs to 13 residues. Trimming pared 0 bases from V and 11 bases from J, leaving 11 bases between. The CDR3 sequence is CASSLSGGKAQHF. The CDR3 region has the DNA TGTGCCAGCAGTTTATCGGGGGGAAAAGCCCAGCATTTT.

This clone was seen only a few times. This rearrangement joins TRBV28 to TRBJ2-3, with D possibly being TRBD1 (5 bases). The V end lost 6 bases, the J end lost 0 bases, and 22 bases lay between the germline ends. CDR3 length equals 18 residues. The germline V gene has CDR1 MDHEN and CDR2 SYDVKM. CDR3 nucleotide sequence: TGTGCCAGCAGACCGCACAGGTACAACGTTGCTAGCACAGATACGCAGTATTTT. Its translation: CASRPHRYNVASTDTQYF.

The CDR3: CASSPPYPDRGEKLFF. CDR3 coding DNA: TGTGCCAGCTCACCACCATATCCAGATCGGGGTGAAAAACTGTTTTTT. The gene calls are TRBV18 and TRBJ1-4, with D unresolved. V gave up 0 bases and J gave up 7 bases, with 15 bases separating them. Looked up from germline, CDR1 is KGHSH and CDR2 is LQKENI. This CDR3 is built from 16 residues.

V and J are TRBV7-2 and TRBJ1-3; D not certain. The CDR3 sequence is 14 residues long. Trimming shortened V by 6 bases and J by 0 bases, and 9 bases separated the two germline ends. Germline assignment: CDR1 SGHTA and CDR2 FQGNSA. The CDR3 spells CASSSEYSGNTIYF. Written as DNA, the CDR3 is TGTGCCAGCAGTAGCGAATACTCTGGAAACACCATATATTTT.

The chain joins TRBV4-2 to TRBJ2-7; 8 nucleotides agree with TRBD1. There are 15 residues in the CDR3. The V gene's germline CDR1 is LGHNA and CDR2 YNFKEQ. The J segment lost 3 bases and the V segment lost 4 bases, leaving 8 bases of the junction unmatched. The CDR3 DNA follows: TGTGCCAGCAGCCGATCCGGGACAGGTCGCTACGAGCAGTACTTC. Translated, it gives CASSRSGTGRYEQYF.

The rearrangement links TRBV4-1 to TRBJ2-5, with 10 bases aligning to TRBD2. The CDR3 loop spans 18 amino acids. Germline V gene sequence: CDR1 MGHRA, CDR2 YSYEKL. V lost 0 bases to trimming and J lost 3 bases; unmatched junction nucleotides: 10. This chain's CDR3 is CASSQDGASGGPKETQYF. The CDR3 nucleotides read TGCGCCAGCAGCCAAGATGGGGCTAGCGGGGGACCAAAAGAGACCCAGTACTTC.

The chain couples TRBV2 to TRBJ1-1; D is possibly TRBD1 (6 bases). The germline V gene has CDR1 SNHLY and CDR2 FYNNEI. CDR3 length: 15 residues. V was pared by 0 bases and J by 1 base, with 9 bases between. The CDR3, as DNA: TGTGCCAGCAGTGAAGCGGGACACGGGAACACTGAAGCTTTCTTT. Translation gives CASSEAGHGNTEAFF.

This chain links TRBV5-1 with TRBJ2-5; 10 bases line up with TRBD2. The CDR3 sequence is 16 residues long. Looked up from germline, CDR1 is SGHRS and CDR2 is YFSETQ. Trimming took 0 bases from V and 3 from J; bases not matched to a gene: 5. The DNA for the CDR3 is TGCGCCAGCAGCTTGGCTCTAGCGGGGGAAAAAGAGACCCAGTACTTC. Its protein is CASSLALAGEKETQYF.

This clone was observed a handful of times. The chain combines TRBV25-1 with TRBJ1-4; 12 bases agree with TRBD1. Unmatched junction bases numbered 5, after V lost 1 base and J lost 8 bases. Germline assignment: CDR1 MGHDK and CDR2 SYGVNS. The CDR3 contains 16 residues. For the CDR3, the DNA is TGTGCCAGCAGTGAATGGGGACAGGGGGCGCGGGAAAAACTGTTTTTT. This sequence encodes CASSEWGQGAREKLFF.

Notes on this clone: Other nucleotide sequences from this sample produce the same CDR3. The rearrangement links TRBV19 to TRBJ1-1; tentative D call: TRBD1 (5 bases). Germline CDR1 and CDR2: LNHDA and SQIVND (reference sequence). V lost 2 bases and J lost 0, with 7 bases in between. This CDR3 region has 14 residues. The DNA for the CDR3 is TGTGCCAGTAGTATACAGGGATTGAACACTGAAGCTTTCTTT. Translation gives CASSIQGLNTEAFF. Using reference TRBV19 and TRBJ1-1 for the parts outside the CDR3, the full variable domain is DGGITQSPKYLFRKEGQNVTLSCEQNLNHDAMYWYRQDPGQGLRLIYYSQIVNDFQKGDIAEGYSVSREKKESFPLTVTSAQKNPTAFYLCASSIQGLNTEAFFGQGTRLTVV.

The V and J genes are TRBV19 and TRBJ1-6; a possible D gene is TRBD1 (5 bases). CDR1 and CDR2 from the germline V gene are LNHDA and SQIVND (reference sequence). Trimming took 5 bases from V and 7 from J, leaving 18 bases between them. The CDR3 is 16 residues long. CDR3 bases: TGTGCCAGTAGTCACAGGATCGATGCCCTAAATTCACCCCTCCACTTT. Its protein is CASSHRIDALNSPLHF.

The V call is TRBV6-1, the J call TRBJ1-1; tentatively, D is TRBD1 (5 bases). From germline, CDR1 is MNHNS and CDR2 SASEGT. The CDR3 spans 14 residues. V was pared by 4 bases and J by 5 bases, with 14 bases between. DNA of the CDR3: TGTGCCAGCAGTGGGGGGAGGTTAGGTACTGAAGCTTTCTTT. It yields the protein CASSGGRLGTEAFF.

The chain has TRBV6-5 and TRBJ1-5, with 9 bases identical to TRBD1. This CDR3 region has 15 residues. V was clipped by 5 bases and J by 1 base; unmatched bases: 3. CDR1 is MNHEY and CDR2 is SVGAGI in the germline V gene. The CDR3 spells CASSPDRGSNQPQHF. CDR3 sequence (DNA): TGTGCCAGCAGTCCCGACAGGGGGAGCAATCAGCCCCAGCATTTT.

The genes are TRBV29-1 and TRBJ1-2; D may be TRBD1 (5 bases). This CDR3 contains 11 residues. Germline assignment: CDR1 SQVTM and CDR2 ANQGSEA. V was clipped by 3 bases and J by 5 bases, with 7 bases between them. CDR3 DNA sequence: TGCAGCGTTGATAAGGGGTATGGCTACACCTTC. It specifies CSVDKGYGYTF. The whole variable domain, remainder taken from reference TRBV29-1 and TRBJ1-2, is SAVISQKPSRDICQRGTSLTIQCQVDSQVTMMFWYRQQPGQSLTLIATANQGSEATYESGFVIDKFPISRPNLTFSTLTVSNMSPEDSSIYLCSVDKGYGYTFGSGTRLTVV.

The chain employs TRBV9 and TRBJ1-1; TRBD1 is a possible D gene (5 bases). From germline, CDR1 is SGDLS and CDR2 YYNGEE. The V and J ends lost 4 bases and 4 bases respectively, with 14 bases between them. The CDR3 runs to 14 residues. The CDR3 region is CASSQGIALTEAFF. Here the CDR3 DNA reads TGTGCCAGCAGCCAGGGAATAGCCCTCACTGAAGCTTTCTTT.

The chain combines TRBV6-6 with TRBJ2-2; maybe TRBD2 (6 bases). Germline-derived CDR1 and CDR2 are MNHNY and SVGAGI (reference sequence). V gave up 7 bases and J gave up 7 bases, with 16 bases separating them. The CDR3 is 14 amino acids. The CDR3 here is CASTSGETIGELFF. CDR3 nucleotide sequence: TGTGCCAGCACGTCGGGGGAAACCATCGGGGAGCTGTTTTTT.

The table lists this clone with a count of one. This chain links TRBV6-6 with TRBJ2-7; 7 bases map to TRBD2. The V segment lost 2 bases and the J segment 2 bases; nucleotides outside the gene matches: 3. The CDR3 runs 14 residues. Germline assignment: CDR1 MNHNY and CDR2 SVGAGI (reference sequence). CDR3 loop: CASSYPGGAYEQYF. In DNA, the CDR3 is TGTGCCAGCAGTTACCCGGGGGGAGCCTACGAGCAGTACTTC.

This clone has only a few counts. V usage is TRBV6-5 and J usage is TRBJ1-4; no reliable D call. Germline V lookup: CDR1 MNHEY, CDR2 SVGAGI. CDR3 length: 15 residues. Trimming shortened V by 2 bases and J by 6 bases, and 13 bases separated the two germline ends. The CDR3 protein is CASSYTGGGHEKLFF. The CDR3 DNA sequence: TGTGCCAGCAGTTACACGGGAGGTGGGCATGAAAAACTGTTTTTT.

The chain links TRBV6-5 to TRBJ2-7, with D tentatively TRBD2 (6 bases). The CDR3 has 13 amino acids. In germline, CDR1 is MNHEY, CDR2 SVGAGI. The V gene lost 10 bases and the J gene lost 4 bases, with 17 bases spanning the gap. The CDR3 reads CATSRGRLYEQYF. The CDR3 nucleotides read TGTGCCACCTCGCGGGGCAGACTATACGAGCAGTACTTC.

As to this clone: Mismatch with germline at one junction end may stem from a read error. The chain is built from TRBV25-1 and TRBJ1-5, with D perhaps matching TRBD1 (5 bases). Germline CDR1 MGHDK, CDR2 SYGVNS. The CDR3 length is 16 residues. This CDR3 reads CASSEGGREGHQPQHF. The CDR3 region has the DNA TGTGCCAGTAGTGAAGGCGGCAGGGAGGGTCATCAGCCCCAGCATTTT. Full variable domain (missing parts from reference TRBV25-1 and TRBJ1-5): EADIYQTPRYLVIGTGKKITLECSQTMGHDKMYWYQQDPGMELHLIHYSYGVNSTEKGDLSSESTVSRIRTEHFPLTLESARPSHTSQYLCASSEGGREGHQPQHFGDGTRLSIL.